One sample yielded the 25 T cell receptor beta chains listed below, sequenced in a study of cytomegalovirus exposure and HLA in healthy donors. Primers for the PCR totalled 60 Vbeta and 13 Jbeta. The assay was immunoSEQ multiplex PCR, and TCRdb's table has in-frame clones only and misses some. The data hold around 90,000 clones, with 64% observed a single time. Input material: PBMCs. These receptors all stem from a human donor in good health.

The rearrangement joins TRBV12-5 to TRBJ1-1; TRBD1 matches 8 bases. Trimming removed 9 bases from V and 1 base from J; junction bases left unmatched: 4. The CDR3 runs to 13 residues. Germline loops: CDR1 LGHNT, CDR2 FRNRAP. The CDR3 DNA is TGTGCTAGACAGGGGGTGGGGAACACTGAAGCTTTCTTT. Translation: CARQGVGNTEAFF.

The chain is built from TRBV12-1 and TRBJ2-2; the table gives TRBD2 as D, unverified against the DNA. TRBV12-1 is tagged as a pseudogene. There are 17 residues in the CDR3. CDR3 protein: CASSRWRVSANTGELFF. As DNA, the CDR3 is TGTGCCAGCAGCAGGTGGAGGGTTAGCGCGAACACCGGGGAGCTGTTTTTT.

The chain combines TRBV7-9 with TRBJ2-7; 10 bases fit TRBD1. V was pared by 2 bases and J by 5 bases, with 6 bases of the junction left unmatched. The V gene's germline CDR1 is SEHNR and CDR2 FQNEAQ (reference sequence). The CDR3 runs to 15 residues. The CDR3 region has the DNA TGTGCCAGCAGCTTACCAGACAGGGGGCCTAACGAGCAGTACTTC. This codes for CASSLPDRGPNEQYF.

This chain links TRBV30 with TRBJ1-1; TRBD1 is a possible D gene (6 bases). The CDR3 totals 15 residues. V shed 0 bases and J shed 6 bases, with 17 bases lying between them. CDR1 is GTSNPN and CDR2 is SVGIG in the germline V gene (reference sequence). CDR3: CAWSVLGPKGAEAFF. The CDR3 nucleotides are TGTGCCTGGAGTGTGTTAGGCCCCAAGGGGGCTGAAGCTTTCTTT.

J is TRBJ2-1 and V is TRBV9; 9 bases are a match to TRBD2. The germline V gene has CDR1 SGDLS and CDR2 YYNGEE. The CDR3 consists of 13 residues. The junction had 2 bases not matched to a gene; V was cut back by 0 bases and J by 10 bases. This CDR3 reads CASSVDLAGEQFF. The DNA for the CDR3 is TGTGCCAGCAGCGTAGATCTAGCGGGGGAGCAGTTCTTC. Using reference TRBV9 and TRBJ2-1 for the parts outside the CDR3, the full variable domain is DSGVTQTPKHLITATGQRVTLRCSPRSGDLSVYWYQQSLDQGLQFLIQYYNGEERAKGNILERFSAQQFPDLHSELNLSSLELGDSALYFCASSVDLAGEQFFGPGTRLTVL.

V and J are TRBV19 and TRBJ2-7; TRBD1 is a possible D gene (6 bases). The V end lost 7 bases, the J end lost 2 bases, and 9 bases lay between the germline ends. The CDR3 sequence is 12 residues long. CDR1 LNHDA and CDR2 SQIVND come from the germline V gene (reference sequence). CDR3 coding DNA: TGTGCCAGTACGGCAGGGGCCTACGAGCAGTACTTC. This translates into CASTAGAYEQYF.

The chain uses TRBV14 and TRBJ1-3, with a tentative D call TRBD1 (5 bases). Germline CDR1 SGHDN, CDR2 FVKESK. The length of the CDR3 is 19 residues. Trimming removed 4 bases at V and 0 bases at J, with 22 bases between. The CDR3 coding sequence is TGTGCCAGCAGCCTACACACTGAAGGCAGGGTGAGCTCTGGAAACACCATATATTTT. Protein: CASSLHTEGRVSSGNTIYF.

The rearrangement joins TRBV7-9 to TRBJ1-1; D is perhaps TRBD1 (6 bases). Trimming took 0 bases from V and 4 from J, leaving 12 bases between them. Germline lookup yields CDR1 SEHNR and CDR2 FQNEAQ (reference sequence). The CDR3 totals 15 residues. CDR3 sequence (DNA): TGTGCCAGCAGCTTAGCGGCCATAGGGGGCACTGAAGCTTTCTTT. Amino acids: CASSLAAIGGTEAFF.

The chain has TRBV2 and TRBJ2-2; TRBD1 agrees at 7 bases. The V gene's germline CDR1 is SNHLY and CDR2 FYNNEI. This CDR3 contains 15 residues. The ends lost 6 bases at V and 0 bases at J; junction bases unmatched: 4. CDR3 coding DNA: TGTGCCAGCAGCAGGGGACAGTCGAACACCGGGGAGCTGTTTTTT. It specifies CASSRGQSNTGELFF. The variable domain in full, with the rest retrieved from reference TRBV2 and TRBJ2-2, is EPEVTQTPSHQVTQMGQEVILRCVPISNHLYFYWYRQILGQKVEFLVSFYNNEISEKSEIFDDQFSVERPDGSNFTLKIRSTKLEDSAMYFCASSRGQSNTGELFFGEGSRLTVL.

The chain combines TRBV7-7 with TRBJ2-5; 9 bases are shared with TRBD1. The CDR3 spans 13 residues. CDR1 is SSHAT and CDR2 is FNYEAQ in the germline V gene (reference sequence). Trimming cost V 3 bases and J 4 bases; bases outside gene matches: 0. CDR3 nucleotide sequence: TGTGCCAGCAGCTTGGGACAGGGAGAGACCCAGTACTTC. It is translated as CASSLGQGETQYF.

V gene TRBV2 combines with J gene TRBJ1-1; TRBD1 matches 8 bases. The germline V gene encodes CDR1 SNHLY and CDR2 FYNNEI. The CDR3 extends over 14 amino acids. V shed 4 bases and J 4 bases; nucleotides not matched to a gene: 5. CDR3 bases: TGTGCCAGCAGTGGGGCTACAGGGGGCACTGAAGCTTTCTTT. Protein product: CASSGATGGTEAFF.

The chain recombines TRBV15 with TRBJ1-2; no clear D gene. Germline V gives CDR1 LNHNV, CDR2 YYDKDF (reference sequence). The CDR3 has 15 amino acids. Trimming shortened V by 0 bases and J by 0 bases, and 8 bases separated the two germline ends. In DNA, the CDR3 is TGTGCCACCAGCAGAGATTCACGGGCTAACTATGGCTACACCTTC. Translating it yields CATSRDSRANYGYTF.

The V and J genes are TRBV7-9 and TRBJ1-6; D is unclear. This CDR3 spans 13 amino acids. V lost 1 base, J lost 7 bases, and 5 bases lay in between. Germline assignment: CDR1 SEHNR and CDR2 FQNEAQ (reference sequence). The CDR3 loop is CASSLGGNSPLHF. CDR3 sequence (DNA): TGTGCCAGCAGCTTAGGAGGGAATTCACCCCTCCACTTT.

The chain is built from TRBV18 and TRBJ2-5; D uncertain. This CDR3 contains 13 residues. V lost 3 bases to trimming and J lost 3 bases, with 8 bases between them. CDR1 is KGHSH, CDR2 LQKENI, per germline. CDR3 sequence: CASSPGLKETQYF. The CDR3 bases are TGTGCCAGCTCACCGGGCTTAAAAGAGACCCAGTACTTC.

V usage is TRBV7-8 and J usage is TRBJ2-1; possible D gene TRBD1, 5 bases. Trimming took 5 bases from V and 7 from J, leaving 18 bases between them. The CDR3 covers 15 residues. Germline CDR1 is SGHVS and CDR2 is FQNEAQ. The CDR3 coding sequence is TGTGCCAGCAGCGTGAAAGACCATAGGACAAATGAGCAGTTCTTC. Translated: CASSVKDHRTNEQFF.

A remark on this clone: Relative to the germline gene, one junction end is altered; a read error may explain this. The chain has TRBV6-6 and TRBJ1-6; D unclear. Germline CDR1 reads MNHNY; CDR2 reads SVGAGI (reference sequence). This CDR3 is built from 12 residues. The CDR3 reads CASSSNRGTIFF. The DNA of the CDR3 is TGTGCCAGCAGTTCGAATCGGGGAACAATTTTTTTT.

The rearrangement links TRBV7-2 to TRBJ2-7; 12 bases are a match to TRBD2. V gave up 2 bases and J gave up 4 bases; unmatched junction bases: 9. CDR1 is SGHTA and CDR2 is FQGNSA in the germline V gene. This CDR3 region has 17 residues. The CDR3 reads CASSLTSGGPKPYEQYF. In DNA form, the CDR3 reads TGTGCCAGCAGCTTAACTAGCGGGGGGCCAAAACCTTACGAGCAGTACTTC. The full variable domain, its missing parts supplied by reference TRBV7-2 and TRBJ2-7, is GAGVSQSPSNKVTEKGKDVELRCDPISGHTALYWYRQSLGQGLEFLIYFQGNSAPDKSGLPSDRFSAERTGGSVSTLTIQRTQQEDSAVYLCASSLTSGGPKPYEQYFGPGTRLTVT.

A few counts support this clone. The chain recombines TRBV5-1 with TRBJ1-2; D perhaps matches TRBD1 (6 bases). CDR1 is SGHRS, CDR2 YFSETQ, per germline. Trimming took 4 bases from V and 3 from J, leaving 13 bases between them. The CDR3 sequence is 14 residues long. CDR3 coding DNA: TGCGCCAGCAGCCCAGGGGTCTCGGACTATGGCTACACCTTC. This gives the protein CASSPGVSDYGYTF.

The rearrangement links TRBV7-9 to TRBJ2-2; D might be TRBD1 (5 bases). The CDR3 sequence is 15 residues long. Germline V gives CDR1 SEHNR, CDR2 FQNEAQ (reference sequence). Trimming stripped 3 bases from V and 5 bases from J, with 13 bases between. The CDR3 loop is CASSFGREPTGELFF. The CDR3 DNA reads as TGTGCCAGCAGCTTCGGCAGGGAACCGACCGGGGAGCTGTTTTTT.

The chain combines TRBV5-4 with TRBJ2-7, with 10 bases lining up with TRBD2. This CDR3 comprises 15 residues. The J segment lost 0 bases and the V segment lost 5 bases, leaving 5 bases of the junction unmatched. Germline V gene sequence: CDR1 SGHNT, CDR2 YYREEE (reference sequence). The CDR3 coding sequence is TGTGCCAGCAGACCCGGACTAGCGGTCTCCTACGAGCAGTACTTC. It translates to CASRPGLAVSYEQYF.

The V and J genes are TRBV30 and TRBJ1-1; D unresolved. V was pared by 2 bases and J by 7 bases, with 11 bases between. Germline loops: CDR1 GTSNPN, CDR2 SVGIG (reference sequence). The CDR3 extends over 12 amino acids. CDR3 DNA: TGTGCCTGGAGTTATGGGCGTAATGAAGCTTTCTTT. It encodes CAWSYGRNEAFF.

This clone came up once. The V call is TRBV6-1, the J call TRBJ1-2; weak D call: TRBD1 (5 bases). Trimming took 8 bases from V and 8 from J, leaving 21 bases between them. Germline-derived CDR1 and CDR2 are MNHNS and SASEGT. The CDR3 contains 14 residues. The CDR3 region is CASGTGGHRGGYTF. CDR3 DNA sequence: TGTGCCAGCGGCACAGGTGGGCATCGCGGCGGCTACACCTTC.

CDR3 sequence reads: CASSLDPGTDTQYF. The DNA for the CDR3 is TGTGCCAGCAGCTTAGATCCCGGCACAGATACGCAGTATTTT. The chain combines TRBV11-2 with TRBJ2-3; D is unresolved. The CDR3 covers 14 residues. Trimming removed 0 bases at V and 1 base at J, with 5 bases between. Germline V gene data show CDR1 as SGHAT and CDR2 as FQNNGV. Using reference TRBV11-2 and TRBJ2-3 for the parts outside the CDR3, the full variable domain is EAGVAQSPRYKIIEKRQSVAFWCNPISGHATLYWYQQILGQGPKLLIQFQNNGVVDDSQLPKDRFSAERLKGVDSTLKIQPAKLEDSAVYLCASSLDPGTDTQYFGPGTRLTVL.

The chain links TRBV5-1 to TRBJ1-6; perhaps TRBD1 as D (5 bases). The germline V and J ends were trimmed by 4 bases and 8 bases, with 13 bases remaining between them. This CDR3 region has 14 residues. Germline-derived CDR1 and CDR2 are SGHRS and YFSETQ. CDR3 in DNA: TGCGCCAGCAGCCTCGACAGAAGTTATTCACCCCTCCACTTT. This encodes CASSLDRSYSPLHF.

The genes are TRBV7-3 and TRBJ1-2; perhaps TRBD1 as D (5 bases). The CDR3 spans 15 residues. Germline V gene lookup returns CDR1 SGHTA and CDR2 FQGTGA. Trimming left V 1 base short and J 4 bases short, with 13 bases between. The CDR3 region has the DNA TGTGCCAGCAGCTTAATGGGGGGGGGTGGCTATGGCTACACCTTC. Translating gives CASSLMGGGGYGYTF.